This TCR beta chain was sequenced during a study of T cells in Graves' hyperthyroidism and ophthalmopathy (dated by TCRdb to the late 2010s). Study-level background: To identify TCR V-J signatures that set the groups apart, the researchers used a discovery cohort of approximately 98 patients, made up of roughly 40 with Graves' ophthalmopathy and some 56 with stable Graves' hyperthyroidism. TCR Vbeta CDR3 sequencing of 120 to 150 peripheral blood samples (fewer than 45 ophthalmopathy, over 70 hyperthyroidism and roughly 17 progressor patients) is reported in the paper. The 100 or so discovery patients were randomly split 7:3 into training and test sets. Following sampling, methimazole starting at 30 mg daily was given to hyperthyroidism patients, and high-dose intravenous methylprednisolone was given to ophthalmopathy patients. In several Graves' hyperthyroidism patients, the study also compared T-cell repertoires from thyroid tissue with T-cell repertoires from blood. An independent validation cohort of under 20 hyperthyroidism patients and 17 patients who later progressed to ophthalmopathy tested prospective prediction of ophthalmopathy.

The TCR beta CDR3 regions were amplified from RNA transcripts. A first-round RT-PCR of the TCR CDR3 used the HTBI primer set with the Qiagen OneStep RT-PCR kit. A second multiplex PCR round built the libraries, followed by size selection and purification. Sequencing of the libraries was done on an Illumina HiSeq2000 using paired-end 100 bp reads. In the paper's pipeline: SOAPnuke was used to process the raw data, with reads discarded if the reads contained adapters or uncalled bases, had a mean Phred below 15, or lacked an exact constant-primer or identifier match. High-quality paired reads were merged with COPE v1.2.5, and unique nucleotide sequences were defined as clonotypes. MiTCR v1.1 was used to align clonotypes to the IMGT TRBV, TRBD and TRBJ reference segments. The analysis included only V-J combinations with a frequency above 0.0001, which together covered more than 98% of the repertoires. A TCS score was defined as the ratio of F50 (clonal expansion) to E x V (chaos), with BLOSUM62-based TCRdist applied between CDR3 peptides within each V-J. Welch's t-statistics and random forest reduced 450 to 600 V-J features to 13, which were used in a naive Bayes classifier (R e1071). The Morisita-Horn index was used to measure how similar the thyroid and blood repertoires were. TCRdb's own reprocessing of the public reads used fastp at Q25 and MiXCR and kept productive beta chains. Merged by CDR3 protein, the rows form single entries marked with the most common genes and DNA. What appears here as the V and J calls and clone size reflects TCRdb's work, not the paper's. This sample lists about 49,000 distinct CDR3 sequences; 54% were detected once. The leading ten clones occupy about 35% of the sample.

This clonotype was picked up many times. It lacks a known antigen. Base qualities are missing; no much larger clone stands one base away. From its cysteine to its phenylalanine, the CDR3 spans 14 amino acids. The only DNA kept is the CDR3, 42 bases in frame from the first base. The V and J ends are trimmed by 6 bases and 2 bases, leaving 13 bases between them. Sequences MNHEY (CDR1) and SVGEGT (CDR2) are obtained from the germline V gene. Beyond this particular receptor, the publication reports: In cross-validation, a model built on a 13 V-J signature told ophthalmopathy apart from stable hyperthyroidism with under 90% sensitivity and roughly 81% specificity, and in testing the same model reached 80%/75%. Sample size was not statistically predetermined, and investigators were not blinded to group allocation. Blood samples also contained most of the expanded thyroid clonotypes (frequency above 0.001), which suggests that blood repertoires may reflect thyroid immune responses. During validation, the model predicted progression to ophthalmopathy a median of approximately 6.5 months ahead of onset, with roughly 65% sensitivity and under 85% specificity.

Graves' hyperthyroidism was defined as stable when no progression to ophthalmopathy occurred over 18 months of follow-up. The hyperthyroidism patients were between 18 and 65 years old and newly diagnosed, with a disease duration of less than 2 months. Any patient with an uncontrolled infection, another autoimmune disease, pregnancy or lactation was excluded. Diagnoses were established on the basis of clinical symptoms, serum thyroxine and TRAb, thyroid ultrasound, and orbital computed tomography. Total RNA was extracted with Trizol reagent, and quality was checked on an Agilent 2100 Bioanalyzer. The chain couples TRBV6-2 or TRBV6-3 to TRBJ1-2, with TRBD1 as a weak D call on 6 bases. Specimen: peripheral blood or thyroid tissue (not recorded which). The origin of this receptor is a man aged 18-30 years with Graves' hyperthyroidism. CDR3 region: CASSIQGTNYGYTF. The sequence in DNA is TGTGCCAGCAGCATACAGGGCACCAACTATGGCTACACCTTC.